This TCR beta chain emerged from a study of identical twins. This CDR3 is built from 14 residues. From germline, CDR1 is SGDLS and CDR2 YYNGEE. This clonotype turned up a few times. As yet, its antigen is unknown. A template switching step contributed a universal primer site, while unique molecular identifiers were present in the cDNA. One entry per CDR3 protein results from TCRdb running MiXCR on the 5' RACE reads. The repertoire holds 1,800,000 or so distinct CDR3 sequences, with about 32% as singletons. Study-level results: A lower insertion count was a feature of abundant cord blood beta clonotypes, with no such feature in memory repertoires. Twins' surplus sharing was weaker for beta out-of-frame sequences.

The chain carries TRBV9 and TRBJ2-4; TRBD1 aligns across 8 bases. The DNA end is a closer match to TRBJ2-5, so the J assignment may be wrong. The TCR sequence derives from a newborn girl in good health. Sample: cord blood. The CDR3 spells CASSPQDREETQYF. CDR3 in DNA: TGTGCCAGCAGCCCCCAGGACAGGGAAGAGACCCAGTACTTC.